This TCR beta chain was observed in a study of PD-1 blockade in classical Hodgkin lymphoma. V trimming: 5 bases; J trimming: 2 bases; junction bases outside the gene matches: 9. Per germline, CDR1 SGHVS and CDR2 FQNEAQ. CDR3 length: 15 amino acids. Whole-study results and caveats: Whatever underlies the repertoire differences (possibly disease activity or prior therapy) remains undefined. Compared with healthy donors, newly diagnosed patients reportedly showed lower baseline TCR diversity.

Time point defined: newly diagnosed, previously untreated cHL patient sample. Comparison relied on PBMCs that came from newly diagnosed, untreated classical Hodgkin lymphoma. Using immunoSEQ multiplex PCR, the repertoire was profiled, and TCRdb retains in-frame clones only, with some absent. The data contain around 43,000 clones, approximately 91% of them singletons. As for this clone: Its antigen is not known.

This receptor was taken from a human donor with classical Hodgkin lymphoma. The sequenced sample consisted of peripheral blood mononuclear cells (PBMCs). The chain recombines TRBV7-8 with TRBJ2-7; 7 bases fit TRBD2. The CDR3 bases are TGTGCCAGCAGCCCTTTGGGGCGGGGGACCTACGAGCAGTACTTC. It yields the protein CASSPLGRGTYEQYF.